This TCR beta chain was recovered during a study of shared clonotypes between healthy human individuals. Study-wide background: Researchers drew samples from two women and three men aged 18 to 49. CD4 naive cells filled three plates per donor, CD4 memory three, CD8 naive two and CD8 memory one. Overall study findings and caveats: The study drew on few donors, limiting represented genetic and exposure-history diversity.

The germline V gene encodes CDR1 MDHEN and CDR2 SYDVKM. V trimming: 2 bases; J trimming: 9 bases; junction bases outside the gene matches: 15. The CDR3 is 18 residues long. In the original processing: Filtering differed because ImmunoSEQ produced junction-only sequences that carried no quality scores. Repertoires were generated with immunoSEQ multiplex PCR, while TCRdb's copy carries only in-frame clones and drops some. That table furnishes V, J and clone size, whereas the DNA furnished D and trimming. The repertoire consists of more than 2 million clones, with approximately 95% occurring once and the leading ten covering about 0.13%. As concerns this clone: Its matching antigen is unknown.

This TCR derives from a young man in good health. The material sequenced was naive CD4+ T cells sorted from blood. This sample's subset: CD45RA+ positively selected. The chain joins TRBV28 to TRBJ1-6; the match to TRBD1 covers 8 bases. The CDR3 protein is CASSLTTQGANNISPLHF. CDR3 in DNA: TGTGCCAGCAGTTTAACCACTCAGGGGGCAAACAACATTTCACCCCTCCACTTT. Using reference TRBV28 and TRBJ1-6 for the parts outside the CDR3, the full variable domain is DVKVTQSSRYLVKRTGEKVFLECVQDMDHENMFWYRQDPGLGLRLIYFSYDVKMKEKGDIPEGYSVSREKKERFSLILESASTNQTSMYLCASSLTTQGANNISPLHFGNGTRLTVT.